The TCR beta chain under discussion was sequenced for a study of T cells in Graves' hyperthyroidism and ophthalmopathy. Study-level results: Ophthalmopathy was told apart from stable hyperthyroidism by a 13 V-J model.

Germline CDR1 is SSHAT and CDR2 is FNYEAQ (reference sequence). The CDR3 is 12 amino acids. Each patient was aged 18 to 65 and had newly diagnosed hyperthyroidism of under 2 months' duration. Template material for amplifying TCR beta CDR3 regions consisted of RNA transcripts. The HTBI primer set was used in a first-round RT-PCR of the TCR CDR3. Each CDR3 protein gets one entry after TCRdb re-called the multiplex PCR reads with MiXCR. The table includes under 200,000 distinct CDR3 sequences, over 7.5% detected once. Turning to this clonotype: Its target is unknown. At one of its ends the junction is not consistent with the germline gene, which may arise from a read error.

The sequenced sample consisted of blood. The receptor comes from a woman aged 18 to 35 with Graves' hyperthyroidism that later progressed to Graves' ophthalmopathy. The V and J genes are TRBV7-7 and TRBJ2-2; unclear D gene. The CDR3 protein is CASSHLGGELFF. The CDR3 region has the DNA TGTGCTAGCAGCCACCTTGGCGGGGAGCTGTTTTTT.